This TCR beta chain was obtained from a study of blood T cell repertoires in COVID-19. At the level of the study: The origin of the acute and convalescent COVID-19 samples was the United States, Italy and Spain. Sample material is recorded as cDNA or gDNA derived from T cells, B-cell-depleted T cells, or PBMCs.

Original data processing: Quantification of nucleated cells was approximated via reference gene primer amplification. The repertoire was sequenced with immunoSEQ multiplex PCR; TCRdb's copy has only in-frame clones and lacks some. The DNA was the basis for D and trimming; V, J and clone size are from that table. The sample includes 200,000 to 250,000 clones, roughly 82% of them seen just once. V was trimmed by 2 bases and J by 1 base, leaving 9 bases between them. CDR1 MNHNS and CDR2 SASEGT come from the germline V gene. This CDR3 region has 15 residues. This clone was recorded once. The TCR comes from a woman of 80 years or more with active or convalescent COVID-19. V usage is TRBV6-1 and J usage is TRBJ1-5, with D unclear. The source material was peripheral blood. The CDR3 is CASSETLQSNQPQHF. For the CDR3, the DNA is TGTGCCAGCAGTGAAACCCTACAGAGCAATCAGCCCCAGCATTTT.